Below are 17 T cell receptor beta chains sequenced from a single sample in a study of OX40 agonist ivuxolimab in advanced cancers. Some clones are missing from TCRdb's copy, which holds only in-frame ones; the method was immunoSEQ multiplex PCR. This sample has fewer than 100,000 clones, with around 90% found just once. Sequencing used CD4+ or CD8+ T cells sorted from blood, obtained in a trial of the OX40 agonist ivuxolimab. All receptors derive from an adult with an advanced solid tumor such as melanoma, head and neck, liver or kidney cancer.

The chain recombines TRBV7-2 with TRBJ2-2; D is ambiguous. Looked up from germline, CDR1 is SGHTA and CDR2 is FQGNSA. With 5 bases removed from V and 0 bases from J, the gap between germline ends came to 10 bases. The CDR3 contains 15 residues. CDR3 nucleotides: TGTGCCAGCAGCCCGTCGGCTTCGAACACCGGGGAGCTGTTTTTT. Encoded protein: CASSPSASNTGELFF.

V usage is TRBV28 and J usage is TRBJ1-1; 7 bases match TRBD1. With 6 bases clipped from V and 5 bases from J, the junction kept 18 bases outside the gene matches. The V gene's germline CDR1 is MDHEN and CDR2 SYDVKM. This CDR3 has 17 residues. CDR3 residues: CASSPVPKGAERTEAFF. The CDR3 coding sequence is TGTGCCAGCAGCCCAGTACCCAAGGGGGCGGAGAGGACTGAAGCTTTCTTT.

This clone has more than one count but fewer than ten. The V and J genes are TRBV11-2 and TRBJ1-5, with no clear D. Germline CDR1 is SGHAT and CDR2 is FQNNGV. V was clipped by 0 bases and J by 0 bases, with 3 bases between them. This CDR3 has 14 amino acids. The DNA for the CDR3 is TGTGCCAGCAGCTTAGACGGTAGCAATCAGCCCCAGCATTTT. Translated, it gives CASSLDGSNQPQHF.

The V and J genes are TRBV4-1 and TRBJ2-7; 11 nucleotides match TRBD2. This CDR3 contains 17 residues. The V segment lost 4 bases and the J segment 0 bases; nucleotides outside the gene matches: 8. In germline, CDR1 is MGHRA, CDR2 YSYEKL. For the CDR3, the DNA is TGCGCCAGCAGCCGACGAACTAGCGGGGGAACCTCCTACGAGCAGTACTTC. Amino acids: CASSRRTSGGTSYEQYF.

CDR3 DNA: TGTGCCAGCAGTAGGGACACAGCTATGAACACTGAAGCTTTCTTT. Its translation: CASSRDTAMNTEAFF. The rearrangement links TRBV6-5 to TRBJ1-1, with D maybe TRBD1 (6 bases). V lost 5 bases and J lost 0, with 13 bases in between. This CDR3 has 15 amino acids. The V gene's germline CDR1 is MNHEY and CDR2 SVGAGI.

This chain connects TRBV7-2 to TRBJ2-2, with D unclear. Germline CDR1 is SGHTA and CDR2 is FQGNSA. Trimming pared 0 bases from V and 6 bases from J, leaving 5 bases between. The length of the CDR3 is 13 residues. In nucleotides, the CDR3 is TGTGCCAGCAGCTTAGCGTTGGCCGGGGAGCTGTTTTTT. This codes for CASSLALAGELFF.

The chain joins TRBV18 to TRBJ1-3, with 12 positions matching TRBD1. The germline gives CDR1 KGHSH, CDR2 LQKENI. Germline trimming cut 3 bases from V and 4 bases from J; bases unmatched to any gene: 4. The CDR3 totals 16 residues. The CDR3, as DNA: TGTGCCAGCTCACCGGGACAGGGGGCTGGCGGAAACACCATATATTTT. Translated: CASSPGQGAGGNTIYF.

The rearrangement joins TRBV11-2 to TRBJ1-2, with 11 bases that match TRBD1. V was clipped by 6 bases and J by 6 bases; unmatched bases: 9. The germline CDR1 and CDR2 sequences are SGHAT and FQNNGV. This CDR3 comprises 15 residues. CDR3 sequence (DNA): TGTGCCAGCAGACGGACAGGGGGCATGAGCGATGGCTACACCTTC. Protein: CASRRTGGMSDGYTF. The variable domain in full, with the rest retrieved from reference TRBV11-2 and TRBJ1-2, is EAGVAQSPRYKIIEKRQSVAFWCNPISGHATLYWYQQILGQGPKLLIQFQNNGVVDDSQLPKDRFSAERLKGVDSTLKIQPAKLEDSAVYLCASRRTGGMSDGYTFGSGTRLTVV.

Only a few counts were recorded for this clone. This chain uses TRBV14 with TRBJ2-7; 9 bases fit TRBD1. With V trimmed by 3 bases and J by 3 bases, 6 bases remained unmatched. The CDR3 extends over 15 amino acids. Germline V gives CDR1 SGHDN, CDR2 FVKESK. The CDR3 DNA is TGTGCCAGCAGCCAGCACCGGGACAGGGACTACGAGCAGTACTTC. It encodes CASSQHRDRDYEQYF.

This sequence joins TRBV7-3 and TRBJ1-1, with 8 bases aligning to TRBD1. CDR1 is SGHTA and CDR2 is FQGTGA in the germline V gene. The CDR3 has 13 amino acids. V trimming: 5 bases; J trimming: 3 bases; junction bases outside the gene matches: 2. CDR3 loop: CASSMTGDTEAFF. The CDR3, as DNA: TGTGCCAGCAGCATGACAGGGGACACTGAAGCTTTCTTT.

This chain links TRBV28 with TRBJ1-2; a weak D match, TRBD1 (6 bases). Trimming left V 6 bases short and J 6 bases short, with 17 bases between. The CDR3 has 14 residues. Looked up from germline, CDR1 is MDHEN and CDR2 is SYDVKM. The CDR3 nucleotides read TGTGCCAGCAGCAGCGGGACACTAATACATGGCTACACCTTC. The encoded protein is CASSSGTLIHGYTF.

V and J are TRBV7-2 and TRBJ2-6; D gene ambiguous. The CDR3 contains 14 residues. With 3 bases removed from V and 4 bases from J, the gap between germline ends came to 7 bases. Germline V gene sequence: CDR1 SGHTA, CDR2 FQGNSA. The CDR3 DNA follows: TGTGCCAGCAGCTTGAAGGGAGGGGCCAACGTCCTGACTTTC. Translating it yields CASSLKGGANVLTF.

The V call is TRBV7-2, the J call TRBJ2-5, with 9 bases lining up with TRBD2. Germline values: CDR1 SGHTA, CDR2 FQGNSA. V gave up 4 bases and J gave up 4 bases; unmatched junction bases: 19. The CDR3 length is 19 residues. The CDR3 loop reads CASSSQVGLAGGFRETQYF. Here the CDR3 DNA reads TGTGCCAGCAGCTCCCAGGTGGGATTGGCGGGAGGGTTTCGAGAGACCCAGTACTTC.

As to this clone: At the DNA level, this CDR3 is encoded by other sequences in the same sample as well. The chain links TRBV5-4 to TRBJ2-5; D possibly uses TRBD1 or TRBD2 (5 bases each). V gave up 4 bases and J gave up 2 bases, with 9 bases separating them. From germline, CDR1 is SGHNT and CDR2 YYREEE (reference sequence). The CDR3 is made up of 13 amino acids. The CDR3 nucleotides are TGTGCCAGCAGCCGGGACCGACAAGAGACCCAGTACTTC. The encoded protein is CASSRDRQETQYF.

V gene TRBV5-6 combines with J gene TRBJ2-1; D unresolved. Between the trimmed V and J ends, which lost 2 bases and 10 bases, there was a span of 7 bases. This CDR3 region has 11 residues. CDR1 SGHDT and CDR2 YYEEEE come from the germline V gene. This CDR3 reads CASSFGAEQFF. The CDR3 DNA sequence: TGTGCCAGCAGCTTCGGAGCAGAGCAGTTCTTC.

The gene calls are TRBV19 and TRBJ2-7; TRBD1 matches 11 bases. Germline CDR1 reads LNHDA; CDR2 reads SQIVND (reference sequence). The CDR3 has 14 amino acids. V trimming: 8 bases; J trimming: 6 bases; junction bases outside the gene matches: 9. CDR3 DNA: TGTGCCAGTCGGGACAGGGGGTCCCCCCTCGAGCAGTACTTC. Its translation: CASRDRGSPLEQYF.

J is TRBJ2-3 and V is TRBV2; unclear D gene. Trimming cost V 11 bases and J 3 bases, with 18 bases left between them. In germline, CDR1 is SNHLY, CDR2 FYNNEI. This CDR3 region has 14 residues. Written as DNA, the CDR3 is TGTGCCGGACGAGACGGACCTTATACAGATACGCAGTATTTT. Its translation: CAGRDGPYTDTQYF.